This is a list of T cell receptor beta chains from one sample in a study of blood T cells in healthy people across ages. TCRdb re-analysed the 5' RACE reads in MiXCR, keeping a single row per CDR3 protein. Among about 640,000 distinct CDR3 sequences listed, approximately 59% were seen once. Sequenced sample: blood. These receptors came from a man in his fifties or sixties in good health. The CDR3 runs from the conserved cysteine through the conserved F or W. Fields, in order: V gene, CDR3 length, J gene, CDR3 protein.

TRBV29-1	14	TRBJ2-5	CSVAPFWSQETQYF
TRBV7-2	16	TRBJ2-1	CASSSAGTSGRNEQFF
TRBV20-1	14	TRBJ2-5	CSARDSRTEETQYF
TRBV3-1	16	TRBJ2-4	CASSHPGASRKNSQYF
TRBV29-1	14	TRBJ2-3	CSVGQGRSTDTQYF
TRBV3-1	15	TRBJ2-1	CASSQDGRGGDEQFF
TRBV12-3/TRBV12-4	14	TRBJ2-7	CASSTGTGISEQYF
TRBV27	13	TRBJ2-3	CASHRSGTDTQYF
TRBV7-9	14	TRBJ1-2	CASSSLTVGYGYTF
TRBV18	15	TRBJ1-4	CASSPRTGREEKLFF
TRBV12-3/TRBV12-4	16	TRBJ2-3	CASSLLAGIGTDTQYF
TRBV19	13	TRBJ2-1	CASSTEQGTEQFF
TRBV6-1	11	TRBJ1-2	CASSDKSGYTF
TRBV20-1	13	TRBJ2-7	CSARDPSRQGTYF
TRBV24-1	16	TRBJ2-4	CATSPGGGWAKNIQYF
TRBV7-9	16	TRBJ1-1	CASSSRAGTTNTEAFF
TRBV28	12	TRBJ2-7	CASSLGGSEQYF
TRBV7-9	14	TRBJ1-2	CASSVVGADYGYTF
TRBV27	14	TRBJ2-1	CASSFSPGGDEQFF
TRBV4-2	15	TRBJ1-5	CASSQDRAGFQPQHF
TRBV12-3/TRBV12-4	14	TRBJ2-3	CASSLTGELHTQYF
TRBV29-1	14	TRBJ1-4	CSVADRATNEKLFF
TRBV9	14	TRBJ1-1	CASSVEGQNTEAFF
TRBV7-9	17	TRBJ2-5	CASSPDAYKGARETQYF
TRBV6-6	15	TRBJ2-1	CASTRRQHDYNEQFF
TRBV10-3	15	TRBJ2-3	CAISAPSGGTDTQYF
TRBV20-1	16	.	CSARDGGQGAYETQYF
TRBV7-2	12	TRBJ2-1	CASSLEWGEQFF
TRBV5-1	14	TRBJ2-3	CASSLGQGDDTQYF
TRBV12-3/TRBV12-4	19	TRBJ1-5	CASSFPSRAGGYSNRPQHF
TRBV10-3	13	TRBJ1-5	CAIRGGAGQPQHF
TRBV14	15	TRBJ2-7	CASSPNEAVPYEQYF
TRBV18	14	TRBJ1-1	CASSSGRRNTEAFF
TRBV6-1	15	TRBJ2-7	CASSEARTGSAEQYF
TRBV5-6	13	TRBJ2-5	CASNRDYQETQYF
TRBV5-1	13	TRBJ2-1	CASSLGADNEQFF
TRBV28	14	TRBJ1-2	CASSLPGQSYGYTF
TRBV28	14	TRBJ2-7	CASSASTGGYEQYF
TRBV21-1	14	TRBJ2-7	CVSSKGWTVKSEYF
TRBV18	15	TRBJ2-6	CASSPARSGANVLTF
TRBV7-2	16	TRBJ2-3	CASSRPGTSGGDTQYF
TRBV20-1	16	TRBJ2-1	CSAIGQGTGGYNEQFF
TRBV20-1	14	TRBJ2-3	CSARAGGNTDTQYF
TRBV20-1	12	.	CSARSVSYEQYF
TRBV29-1	12	TRBJ2-1	CSGKSSYNEQFF
TRBV20-1	14	TRBJ2-3	CSARRQGRTDTQYF
TRBV5-1	16	TRBJ2-6	CASSPMTASGANVLTF
TRBV5-6	14	TRBJ2-5	CASSLWGIQETQYF
TRBV5-1	14	TRBJ2-3	CASSLWSGGDTQYF
TRBV27	15	TRBJ2-1	CASSLRGDRGGEQFF
TRBV15	14	TRBJ2-1	CATSSRTGHNEQFF
TRBV7-2	15	TRBJ2-5	CASSPQAGGQETQYF
TRBV6-5	16	TRBJ1-4	CASSFFPGQGGEKLFF
TRBV27	12	TRBJ2-1	CASRGDPNEQFF
TRBV20-1	17	TRBJ1-2	CSARRQSRESLYYGYTF
TRBV7-2	14	TRBJ1-1	CASSVGAQGTEAFF
TRBV20-1	13	TRBJ2-5	CSVDRGVQETQYF